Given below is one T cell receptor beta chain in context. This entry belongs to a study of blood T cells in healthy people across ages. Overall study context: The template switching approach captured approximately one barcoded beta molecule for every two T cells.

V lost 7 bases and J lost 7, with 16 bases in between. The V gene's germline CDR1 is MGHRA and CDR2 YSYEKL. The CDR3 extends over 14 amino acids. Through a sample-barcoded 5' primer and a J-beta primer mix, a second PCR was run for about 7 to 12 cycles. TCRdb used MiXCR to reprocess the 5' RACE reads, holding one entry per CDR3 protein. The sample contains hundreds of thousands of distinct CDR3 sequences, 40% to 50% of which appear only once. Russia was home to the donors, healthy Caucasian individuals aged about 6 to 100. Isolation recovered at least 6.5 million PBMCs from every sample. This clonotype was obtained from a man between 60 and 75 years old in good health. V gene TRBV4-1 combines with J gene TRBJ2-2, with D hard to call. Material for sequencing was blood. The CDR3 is CASKVTVTGGELFF. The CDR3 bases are TGCGCCAGCAAAGTAACCGTCACTGGCGGGGAGCTGTTTTTT.